These T cell receptor beta chains were read from a single sample in a study of blood T cell repertoires in COVID-19. The table came from immunoSEQ multiplex PCR; TCRdb's copy has only in-frame clones and leaves some out. The sample contains more than 250,000 clones, roughly 86% of which appear only once. The sequenced sample consisted of peripheral blood. These TCRs come from a man younger than 30 with active or convalescent COVID-19. Each CDR3 is given with its conserved first and last residue. D genes are given only for firm matches.

V: TRBV20-1
J: TRBJ2-2
D: TRBD1
CDR3: CSASSGTGTTGELFF
DNA: TGCAGTGCTAGTTCCGGGACAGGGACGACCGGGGAGCTGTTTTTT

V: TRBV7-8
J: TRBJ1-6
D: -
CDR3: CASSFLEDSPLHF
DNA: TGTGCCAGCAGCTTTTTAGAGGATTCACCCCTCCACTTT

V: TRBV7-9
J: TRBJ1-3
D: -
CDR3: CASRGGSGNTIYF
DNA: TGTGCCAGCAGGGGGGGGTCTGGAAACACCATATATTTT

V: TRBV12-5
J: TRBJ2-5
D: TRBD1
CDR3: CASGLVRAGQGGKRETQYF
DNA: TGTGCTAGTGGTTTGGTACGGGCGGGACAGGGTGGCAAGCGCGAGACCCAGTACTTC

V: TRBV7-9
J: TRBJ2-7
D: -
CDR3: CASSSAEDEQYF
DNA: TGTGCCAGCAGCTCCGCGGAGGACGAGCAGTACTTC

V: TRBV2
J: TRBJ1-5
D: -
CDR3: CASSHESGGNQPQHF
DNA: TGTGCCAGCAGTCACGAGTCGGGGGGGAATCAGCCCCAGCATTTT

V: TRBV7-2
J: TRBJ2-7
D: -
CDR3: CASSLAAGKWDEQYF
DNA: TGTGCCAGCAGCTTGGCGGCAGGGAAGTGGGACGAGCAGTACTTC

V: TRBV25-1
J: TRBJ1-5
D: -
CDR3: CASQPTNAVAQHF
DNA: TGTGCCAGCCAACCCACAAACGCCGTGGCCCAGCATTTT

V: TRBV29-1
J: TRBJ2-1
D: -
CDR3: CSVSLLVPGEQFF
DNA: TGCAGCGTTAGCCTACTTGTCCCTGGTGAGCAGTTCTTC

V: TRBV6-5
J: TRBJ2-1
D: -
CDR3: CARLVMNEQFF
DNA: TGTGCCAGACTAGTTATGAATGAGCAGTTCTTC